This TCR beta chain was found in a study of blood T cell repertoires in COVID-19. This table comes from immunoSEQ multiplex PCR, and its TCRdb copy is limited to in-frame clones, with some not included. The sample has more than 250,000 clones, approximately 87% seen once; the top ten hold 5.3%. This CDR3 is built from 15 residues. Germline-derived CDR1 and CDR2 are MNHEY and SVGAGI. V lost 6 bases, J lost 8 bases, and 5 bases stayed unmatched. Grouping used clinical history reported by participants in a survey and questionnaire. Either two negative PCRs, clearance, or symptom resolution qualified Cohort 3 donors as recovered.

The TCR originated in a woman in her twenties or thirties who had recovered from COVID-19. The sequenced sample was PBMCs or T cells enriched from blood (not recorded which). The rearrangement joins TRBV6-5 to TRBJ1-6, with 12 bases aligning to TRBD1. CDR3 nucleotides: TGTGCCAGCAGATCGGGACAGGGGGCATATTCACCCCTCCACTTT. Translation gives CASRSGQGAYSPLHF.